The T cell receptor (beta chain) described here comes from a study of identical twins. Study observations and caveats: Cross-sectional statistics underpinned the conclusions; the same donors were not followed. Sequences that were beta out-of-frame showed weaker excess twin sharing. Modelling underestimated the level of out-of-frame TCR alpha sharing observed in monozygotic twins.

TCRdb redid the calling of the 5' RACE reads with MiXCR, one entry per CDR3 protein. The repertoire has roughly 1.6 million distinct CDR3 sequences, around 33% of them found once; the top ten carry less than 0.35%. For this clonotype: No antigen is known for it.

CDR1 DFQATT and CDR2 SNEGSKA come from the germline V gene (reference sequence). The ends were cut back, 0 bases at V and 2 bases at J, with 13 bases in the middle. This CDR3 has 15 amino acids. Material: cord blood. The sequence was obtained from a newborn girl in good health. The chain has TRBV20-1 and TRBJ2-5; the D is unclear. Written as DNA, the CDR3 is TGCAGTGCTAGAGACCTGACTCGGACGCAAGAGACCCAGTACTTC. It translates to CSARDLTRTQETQYF.